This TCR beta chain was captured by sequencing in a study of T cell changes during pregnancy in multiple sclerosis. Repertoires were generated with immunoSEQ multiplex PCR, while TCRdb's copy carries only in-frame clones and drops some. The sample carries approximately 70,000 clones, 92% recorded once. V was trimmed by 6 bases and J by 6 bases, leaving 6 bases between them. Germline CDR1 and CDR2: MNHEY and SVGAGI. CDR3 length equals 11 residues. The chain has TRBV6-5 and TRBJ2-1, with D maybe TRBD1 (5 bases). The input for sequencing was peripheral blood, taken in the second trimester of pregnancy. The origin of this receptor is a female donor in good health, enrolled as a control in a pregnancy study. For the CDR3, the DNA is TGTGCCAGCAGGGACACCAATGAGCAGTTCTTC. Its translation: CASRDTNEQFF.